The clone carrying this T cell receptor (beta chain) was seen ten or more times. Its antigen remains unidentified. Germline loops: CDR1 LNHDA, CDR2 SQIVND (reference sequence). The J segment lost 4 bases and the V segment lost 3 bases, leaving 10 bases of the junction unmatched. CDR3 length equals 17 residues. This record comes from a study of neurological immune-mediated disorders. Findings and limits, study-wide: In HTLV-1-associated myelopathy, TCR clonal expansion was greatest, and in multiple sclerosis it was least, below healthy controls.

TCRdb re-derived calls from the 5' RACE reads in MiXCR, one entry per CDR3 protein. This table holds approximately 38,000 distinct CDR3 sequences, around 7.2% found once. Sequenced input: CD4+ T cells from blood. The chain employs TRBV19 and TRBJ2-1; TRBD2 matches 9 bases. This clonotype originated in a man over 45 in good health. CDR3 loop: CASSIGALAGLYNEQFF. DNA of the CDR3: TGTGCCAGTAGTATTGGGGCGCTAGCGGGACTGTACAATGAGCAGTTCTTC. Full variable domain (rest looked up from reference TRBV19 and TRBJ2-1): DGGITQSPKYLFRKEGQNVTLSCEQNLNHDAMYWYRQDPGQGLRLIYYSQIVNDFQKGDIAEGYSVSREKKESFPLTVTSAQKNPTAFYLCASSIGALAGLYNEQFFGPGTRLTVL.